This T cell receptor (beta chain) is drawn from a study of early T cells in non-severe SARS-CoV-2 infection. On the study more broadly: RNA in bulk from unsorted whole blood was sequenced, and chains were unpaired. Study-level findings and limits: Using VDJdb, the matching emphasized anti-spike CD8 responses while missing private and CD4 specificities.

This clonotype was detected only a few times. Its antigen is unknown. Unique molecular identifier tags were affixed to discrete cDNA molecules. TCRdb re-called the 5' RACE reads with MiXCR, one entry per CDR3 protein. The table has approximately 69,000 distinct CDR3 sequences, roughly an eighth seen once. The germline V and J ends were trimmed by 3 bases and 4 bases, with 14 bases remaining between them. The CDR3 length is 14 residues. Germline assignment: CDR1 SQVTM and CDR2 ANQGSEA. The sequencing input was whole blood. The J gene is TRBJ2-3, the V gene TRBV29-1; D remains unclear. This sequence was found in an adult who was a healthcare worker with PCR-confirmed SARS-CoV-2 infection or an uninfected control (not recorded which). The CDR3 loop is CSVELGSVADTQYF. As DNA, the CDR3 is TGCAGCGTTGAGCTGGGCTCTGTGGCAGATACGCAGTATTTT.